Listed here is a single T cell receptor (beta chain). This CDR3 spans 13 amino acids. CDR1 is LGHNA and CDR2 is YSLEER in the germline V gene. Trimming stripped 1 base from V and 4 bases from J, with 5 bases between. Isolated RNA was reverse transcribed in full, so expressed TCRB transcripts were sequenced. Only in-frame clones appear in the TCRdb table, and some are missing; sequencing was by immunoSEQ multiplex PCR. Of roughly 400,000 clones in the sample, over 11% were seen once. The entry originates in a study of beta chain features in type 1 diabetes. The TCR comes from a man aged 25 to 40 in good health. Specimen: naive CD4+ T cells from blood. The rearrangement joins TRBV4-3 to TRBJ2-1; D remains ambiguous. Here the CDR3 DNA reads TGCGCCAGCAGCCAAGGGGCGTACAATGAGCAGTTCTTC. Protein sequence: CASSQGAYNEQFF.